Shown below are 18 T cell receptor beta chains from a single sample sequenced in a study of cytomegalovirus exposure and HLA in healthy donors. 60 Vbeta and 13 Jbeta primers were used in PCR. Here immunoSEQ multiplex PCR was the method, and the copy in TCRdb shows in-frame clones only, minus some. Of 100,000 to 150,000 clones listed, about 76% are singletons. Sequenced input: PBMCs. The origin of the receptors is a woman in her 40s in good health and CMV-seronegative.

This clone was observed a handful of times. The J gene is TRBJ1-2, the V gene TRBV20-1, with D unclear. V lost 3 bases, J lost 6 bases, and 8 bases lay in between. The CDR3 extends over 11 amino acids. CDR1 DFQATT and CDR2 SNEGSKA come from the germline V gene (reference sequence). The CDR3, as DNA: TGCAGTGCTAGGGCTCAGAATGGCTACACCTTC. Amino acid sequence: CSARAQNGYTF.

CDR3 protein: CASSPKSGGENTEAFF. The CDR3 DNA follows: TGTGCCAGCTCACCGAAATCAGGGGGCGAGAACACTGAAGCTTTCTTT. V gene TRBV18 combines with J gene TRBJ1-1; 8 bases map to TRBD1. Germline V gene sequence: CDR1 KGHSH, CDR2 LQKENI. Trimming at V came to 3 bases and at J to 1 base, leaving 7 bases not matched to a gene. This CDR3 contains 16 residues.

The V and J genes are TRBV7-2 and TRBJ2-1; 13 positions match TRBD2. CDR1 SGHTA and CDR2 FQGNSA come from the germline V gene. Trimming removed 5 bases from V and 9 bases from J; junction bases left unmatched: 13. This CDR3 contains 17 residues. The CDR3 spells CASSTRTSGGGGGEQFF. The CDR3, as DNA: TGTGCCAGCAGCACGAGGACTAGCGGGGGAGGTGGGGGTGAGCAGTTCTTC.

The rearrangement uses TRBV6-1 and TRBJ1-5, with D maybe TRBD1 (5 bases). The CDR3 is 16 residues long. The V gene lost 1 base and the J gene lost 0 bases, with 10 bases spanning the gap. Germline-derived CDR1 and CDR2 are MNHNS and SASEGT. The CDR3, as DNA: TGTGCCAGCAGTGAAGTTCCCGACAGTAGCAATCAGCCCCAGCATTTT. Its translation is CASSEVPDSSNQPQHF.

This clone has just one count. The chain is built from TRBV5-1 and TRBJ2-7, with D possibly TRBD1 on 6 matching bases. This CDR3 is built from 14 residues. Germline V gives CDR1 SGHRS, CDR2 YFSETQ. Trimming shortened V by 4 bases and J by 1 base, and 12 bases separated the two germline ends. CDR3 protein: CASSPTGQSYEQYF. CDR3 DNA sequence: TGCGCCAGCAGCCCCACCGGACAGTCCTACGAGCAGTACTTC.

This clone was seen only once. The chain combines TRBV13 with TRBJ2-1; 8 positions agree with TRBD2. CDR1 is PRHDT, CDR2 FYEKMQ, per germline (reference sequence). V lost 6 bases to trimming and J lost 0 bases; unmatched junction nucleotides: 10. The length of the CDR3 is 17 residues. Written as DNA, the CDR3 is TGTGCCAGCAGACCCGATAGCGGGGCTAGCTCCTACAATGAGCAGTTCTTC. As protein: CASRPDSGASSYNEQFF.

By share, this clone counts as medium-sized. CDR3 region: CASSLTSSATDTQYF. The CDR3, as DNA: TGTGCCAGCAGCTTAACTAGCTCCGCCACAGATACGCAGTATTTT. This chain connects TRBV4-2 to TRBJ2-3; D is possibly TRBD2 (6 bases). Trimming pared 5 bases from V and 2 bases from J, leaving 14 bases between. Per germline, CDR1 LGHNA and CDR2 YNFKEQ. CDR3 length equals 15 residues.

The chain uses TRBV2 and TRBJ2-7, with D tentatively TRBD1 (6 bases). Trimming took 6 bases from V and 5 from J, leaving 11 bases between them. Germline V lookup: CDR1 SNHLY, CDR2 FYNNEI. The CDR3 totals 12 residues. CDR3 in amino acids: CASRQHRDEQYF. In DNA form, the CDR3 reads TGTGCCAGCAGACAACACAGGGACGAGCAGTACTTC.

This chain joins TRBV4-2 and TRBJ1-6; D ambiguous. This CDR3 has 17 residues. V was trimmed by 0 bases and J by 0 bases, leaving 9 bases between them. CDR1 LGHNA and CDR2 YNFKEQ come from the germline V gene. The CDR3 loop is CASSQDDGSSYNSPLHF. The CDR3 nucleotides read TGTGCCAGCAGCCAAGACGACGGGAGCTCCTATAATTCACCCCTCCACTTT.

This rearrangement joins TRBV5-1 to TRBJ1-3; 7 nucleotides line up with TRBD1. Per germline, CDR1 SGHRS and CDR2 YFSETQ. The CDR3 runs 16 residues. V was clipped by 5 bases and J by 0 bases; unmatched bases: 8. CDR3 nucleotide sequence: TGCGCCAGCAGTTACGCCGGACAGGACTCTGGAAACACCATATATTTT. This translates into CASSYAGQDSGNTIYF.

This sequence joins TRBV7-6 and TRBJ1-2; weak D call: TRBD1 (6 bases). V dropped 5 bases and J dropped 6 bases, with 16 bases sitting between them. CDR1 and CDR2 (germline): SGHVS, FNYEAQ. The CDR3 loop spans 14 amino acids. DNA for the CDR3: TGTGCCAGCAGCGCAACCAGGGGAGAGGATGGCTACACCTTC. It specifies CASSATRGEDGYTF.

This clone has just a few counts. Different DNA sequences within this sample yield the same CDR3. The chain is built from TRBV6-5 and TRBJ2-7; a weak D match, TRBD1 (5 bases). Trimming pared 0 bases from V and 2 bases from J, leaving 11 bases between. In germline, CDR1 is MNHEY, CDR2 SVGAGI. CDR3 size: 15 residues. This CDR3 is CASSYSGQGAYEQYF. The CDR3 coding sequence is TGTGCCAGCAGTTACTCTGGGCAGGGTGCCTACGAGCAGTACTTC.

This clone was seen a few times. The chain recombines TRBV6-5 with TRBJ2-7; 9 nucleotides match TRBD1. The germline V gene encodes CDR1 MNHEY and CDR2 SVGAGI. The V segment lost 5 bases and the J segment 4 bases; nucleotides outside the gene matches: 3. This CDR3 contains 13 residues. CDR3 sequence reads: CASSRQGVYEQYF. CDR3 coding DNA: TGTGCCAGCAGTAGACAGGGGGTTTACGAGCAGTACTTC.

The genes are TRBV27 and TRBJ2-3; TRBD1 matches 7 bases. The length of the CDR3 is 12 residues. Germline assignment: CDR1 MNHEY and CDR2 SMNVEV (reference sequence). The ends lost 3 bases at V and 9 bases at J; junction bases unmatched: 3. The CDR3 DNA follows: TGTGCCAGCAGTTTCAGGGGGACAACGCAGTATTTT. Residues: CASSFRGTTQYF.

The chain recombines TRBV4-3 with TRBJ2-1, with 7 bases fitting TRBD2. J was trimmed by 9 bases and V by 2 bases; bases with no gene match: 10. CDR1 and CDR2 (germline): LGHNA, YSLEER. There are 15 residues in the CDR3. The CDR3 DNA sequence: TGCGCCAGCAGCCAACCTTCGGCGGGGGTCGGTGAGCAGTTCTTC. It yields the protein CASSQPSAGVGEQFF.

The V and J genes are TRBV30 and TRBJ1-2; 7 bases line up with TRBD1. J was trimmed by 8 bases and V by 1 base; bases with no gene match: 7. This CDR3 region has 13 residues. CDR1 and CDR2 (germline): GTSNPN, SVGIG (reference sequence). The CDR3 is CAWSADRVGGYTF. The CDR3 DNA reads as TGTGCCTGGAGTGCCGACAGGGTAGGAGGCTACACCTTC.

A few counts support this clone. V and J are TRBV2 and TRBJ1-5; D remains unclear. Germline CDR1 reads SNHLY; CDR2 reads FYNNEI. V lost 5 bases to trimming and J lost 4 bases, with 9 bases between them. The CDR3 runs to 13 residues. The CDR3 loop reads CASSYSENQPQHF. CDR3 nucleotides: TGTGCCAGCAGTTACAGTGAGAATCAGCCCCAGCATTTT.

This chain links TRBV27 with TRBJ1-2, with 7 nucleotides matching TRBD1. This CDR3 has 13 amino acids. Germline-derived CDR1 and CDR2 are MNHEY and SMNVEV (reference sequence). V shed 5 bases and J 7 bases; nucleotides not matched to a gene: 7. The CDR3 nucleotides are TGTGCCAGCAGTCCAGGGGGTGGGGGTGGCTACACCTTC. Translated: CASSPGGGGGYTF.